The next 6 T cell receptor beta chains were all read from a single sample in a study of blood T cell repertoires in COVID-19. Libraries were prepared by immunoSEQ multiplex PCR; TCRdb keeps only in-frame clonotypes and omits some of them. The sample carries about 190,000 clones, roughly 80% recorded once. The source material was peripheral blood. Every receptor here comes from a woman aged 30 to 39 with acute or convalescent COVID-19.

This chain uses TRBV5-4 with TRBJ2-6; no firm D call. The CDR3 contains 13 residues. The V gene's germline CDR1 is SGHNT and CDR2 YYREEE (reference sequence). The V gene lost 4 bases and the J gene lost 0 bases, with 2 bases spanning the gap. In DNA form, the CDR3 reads TGTGCCAGCAGCCTCTCTGGGGCCAACGTCCTGACTTTC. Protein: CASSLSGANVLTF.

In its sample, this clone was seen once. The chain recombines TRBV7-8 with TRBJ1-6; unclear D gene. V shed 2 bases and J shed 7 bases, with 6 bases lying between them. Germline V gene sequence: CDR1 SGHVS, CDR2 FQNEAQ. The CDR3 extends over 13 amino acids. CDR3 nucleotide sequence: TGTGCCAGCAGCTTACAGACAAATTCACCCCTCCACTTT. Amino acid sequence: CASSLQTNSPLHF.

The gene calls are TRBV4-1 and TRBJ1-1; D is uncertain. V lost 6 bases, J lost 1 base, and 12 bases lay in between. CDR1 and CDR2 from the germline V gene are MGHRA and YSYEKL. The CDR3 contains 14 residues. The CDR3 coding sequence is TGCGCCAGCAGAGCGATTCTTTGGAACACTGAAGCTTTCTTT. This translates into CASRAILWNTEAFF.

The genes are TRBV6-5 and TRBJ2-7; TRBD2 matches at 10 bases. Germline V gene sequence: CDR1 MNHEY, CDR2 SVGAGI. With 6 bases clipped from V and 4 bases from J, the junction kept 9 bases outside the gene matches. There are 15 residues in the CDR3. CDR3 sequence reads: CASRPSSGSNYEQYF. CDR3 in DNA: TGTGCCAGCAGGCCTTCTAGCGGGAGTAATTACGAGCAGTACTTC.

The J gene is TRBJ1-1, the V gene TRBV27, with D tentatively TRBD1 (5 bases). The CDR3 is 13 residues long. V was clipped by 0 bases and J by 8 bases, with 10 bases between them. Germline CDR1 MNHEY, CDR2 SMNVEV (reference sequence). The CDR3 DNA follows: TGTGCCAGCAGTTTATCGAGGCGGACAGAAGCTTTCTTT. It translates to CASSLSRRTEAFF.

Here the CDR3 reads CASSRTDLPGELFF. CDR3 DNA sequence: TGTGCCAGTAGTAGGACAGACCTCCCCGGGGAGCTGTTTTTT. The chain is built from TRBV19 and TRBJ2-2; D possibly corresponds to TRBD1 (6 bases). Germline loops: CDR1 LNHDA, CDR2 SQIVND (reference sequence). V lost 4 bases and J lost 6, with 12 bases in between. The CDR3 consists of 14 residues.